This T cell receptor (beta chain) appears in the sequencing data of a study of T cell repertoires in cytomegalovirus infection. Overall study results and limits: Pooled public TCR beta family frequency picked out CMV carriers with the relevant HLA.

Note on this clonotype: Its matching antigen is unknown.

One entry per CDR3 protein results from TCRdb running MiXCR on the reads. The table includes hundreds of thousands of distinct CDR3 sequences, around 32% detected once. Source: cultured PBMCs, taken from culture after CMV antigen stimulation. This receptor was taken from a human donor in good health (CMV status not recorded). Some clones in this sample may be carry-over from other donors' samples.

CDR3: CATSRDLAHEQYF. As DNA, the CDR3 is TGTGCCACCAGCAGAGATCTCGCTCACGAGCAGTACTTC. This rearrangement joins TRBV15 to TRBJ2-7; the D is unclear. From germline, CDR1 is LNHNV and CDR2 YYDKDF (reference sequence). V was cut by 0 bases and J by 5 bases, with 8 bases left in between. The CDR3 is made up of 13 amino acids.